Here is one T cell receptor beta chain with its context. The antigen it binds to is not known. No clone much larger than this one lies a single base away; base qualities are absent. The CDR3 runs 15 residues from the cysteine to the phenylalanine. The only DNA kept is the CDR3, 45 bases in frame from the first base. The CDR1 and CDR2 encoded by the germline V gene are SGHRS and YFSETQ. V loses 2 bases at its end and J loses 6 bases; junction bases beyond the gene matches: 3. Each collaborating institution followed its own protocols to collect whole blood in K2EDTA tubes. For TCRbeta analysis, collaborators shipped samples as frozen whole blood, isolated PBMCs, or DNA extracted from either of those sample types. This record belongs to a study of blood T cell repertoires in COVID-19 (dated by TCRdb to 2020 to 2022). Regarding the research as a whole: Samples covering the acute and convalescent phases of COVID-19 were provided by collaborators in the United States, Italy and Spain. The prospective study material was composed of cDNA or gDNA derived from T cells, B-cell-depleted T cells, or PBMCs. The dataset comprised deeply sampled blood TCRbeta repertoires from subjects exposed to, actively infected with, or recovered from COVID-19. The repertoires were released in a freely available public database intended as a resource for research on the immune response to SARS-CoV-2. The samples were drawn from two sources: the first 160 participants of the ongoing ImmuneRACE study, and about 1,300 subjects contributed by 6 global collaborators. Sample metadata almost always included a de-identified subject ID, COVID-19 status, age in years and sex. HLA class I and class II types, where available, came from metadata supplied by the sample provider rather than from assay-based typing.

TCRbeta CDR3 regions were amplified from genomic DNA by means of the immunoSEQ Assay, a bias-controlled multiplex PCR. The authors processed their data as follows. The number of nucleated cells in each sample was estimated from the amplification of reference gene primers within the assay. To quantify the absolute abundance of each unique TCRbeta CDR3 rearrangement, sequence reads were collapsed and filtered. For each sample, productive Simpson clonality was calculated as the square root of Simpson's diversity index over productive rearrangements. Not all clones reach the TCRdb copy of this immuneACCESS table, which keeps in-frame sequences only. Checked studies attribute under half of the gap to unresolved V genes and leave the rest unexplained. That table is the source of V, J and clone size, and D and trimming were worked out from the DNA. This sample has approximately 150,000 clones in its table, and 87% of those were observed once. Approximately 6.1% of the sample goes to the ten largest clones.

Overall study outcomes, separate from this receptor: Clinical and demographic metadata were provided uncurated, with the amount varying by source and participant.

Sequenced material: peripheral blood. This sequence uses TRBV5-1 and TRBJ2-3; TRBD2 aligns with 13 central bases. This clonotype was obtained from a man older than 75 with acute or convalescent COVID-19. In nucleotide form, the sequence is TGCGCCAGCAGCTTCGGGGGACTAGCGGGGGATACGCAGTATTTT. Translated, this is CASSFGGLAGDTQYF.